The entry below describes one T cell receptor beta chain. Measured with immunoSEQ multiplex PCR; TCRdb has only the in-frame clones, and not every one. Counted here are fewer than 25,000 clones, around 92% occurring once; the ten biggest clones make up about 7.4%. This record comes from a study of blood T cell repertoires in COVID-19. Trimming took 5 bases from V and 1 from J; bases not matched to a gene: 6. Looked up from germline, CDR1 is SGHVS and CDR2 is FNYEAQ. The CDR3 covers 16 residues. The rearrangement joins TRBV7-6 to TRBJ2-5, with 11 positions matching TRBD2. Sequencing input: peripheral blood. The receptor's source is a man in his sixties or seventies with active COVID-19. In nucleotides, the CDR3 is TGTGCCAGCAGCCCAAGGACTAGCGGGCCCCAAGAGACCCAGTACTTC. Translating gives CASSPRTSGPQETQYF.